Presented here are 26 T cell receptor beta chains from one specimen sequenced in a study of T-cell reconstitution after alpha-beta-depleted transplantation in children. Molecular barcoding with unique molecular identifiers was used for the TCRbeta library. TCRdb used MiXCR to reprocess the PCR reads, holding one entry per CDR3 protein. The sample lists 450,000 to 600,000 distinct CDR3 sequences; 15% to 20% were seen once. The specimen was PBMCs from the stem cell graft donor, collected from the stem cell graft. These receptors all come from a human donor who donated a stem cell graft to a child with acute lymphoblastic leukemia.

The V and J genes are TRBV4-1 and TRBJ2-7; D may be TRBD1 (5 bases). This CDR3 has 12 amino acids. Germline CDR1 is MGHRA and CDR2 is YSYEKL. V lost 2 bases to trimming and J lost 6 bases, with 8 bases between them. Here the CDR3 DNA reads TGCGCCAGCAGCCAACCAGGGCGCGAGCAGTACTTC. This gives the protein CASSQPGREQYF.

The sample holds a few counts of this clonotype. The chain has TRBV20-1 and TRBJ2-7; possibly TRBD2 for D (5 bases). The CDR3 is 16 amino acids. Per germline, CDR1 DFQATT and CDR2 SNEGSKA (reference sequence). V gave up 4 bases and J gave up 4 bases, with 23 bases separating them. The chain's CDR3 is CSATRPSLSWEYEQYF. CDR3 DNA sequence: TGCAGTGCTACCCGCCCTAGCCTCTCATGGGAATACGAGCAGTACTTC.

This clonotype was seen more than once but under ten times. The gene calls are TRBV5-1 and TRBJ2-7; D gene ambiguous. The germline V gene has CDR1 SGHRS and CDR2 YFSETQ. The V gene lost 1 base and the J gene lost 1 base, with 9 bases spanning the gap. The CDR3 is 14 amino acids. CDR3 region: CASSLIPASYEQYF. CDR3 coding DNA: TGCGCCAGCAGCTTGATCCCAGCTTCCTACGAGCAGTACTTC. Full variable domain (outside the CDR3, taken from reference TRBV5-1 and TRBJ2-7): KAGVTQTPRYLIKTRGQQVTLSCSPISGHRSVSWYQQTPGQGLQFLFEYFSETQRNKGNFPGRFSGRQFSNSRSEMNVSTLELGDSALYLCASSLIPASYEQYFGPGTRLTVT.

This rearrangement joins TRBV14 to TRBJ2-1; no firm D call. The CDR3 extends over 15 amino acids. Per germline, CDR1 SGHDN and CDR2 FVKESK. Trimming removed 4 bases at V and 2 bases at J, with 12 bases between. DNA of the CDR3: TGTGCCAGCAGCCCATCACTGGGTCCCTACAATGAGCAGTTCTTC. This translates into CASSPSLGPYNEQFF.

Ten or more counts support this clonotype. The CDR3: CSAWSGRGQETQYF. The CDR3 DNA is TGCAGTGCCTGGAGCGGGAGGGGCCAAGAGACCCAGTACTTC. V usage is TRBV20-1 and J usage is TRBJ2-5, with 10 nucleotides matching TRBD2. The V gene's germline CDR1 is DFQATT and CDR2 SNEGSKA (reference sequence). Losses at the gene ends were 6 bases for V and 1 base for J; bases not matched to a gene: 5. This CDR3 contains 14 residues.

The chain combines TRBV19 with TRBJ1-5; the D is unclear. The CDR3 is 14 amino acids. From germline, CDR1 is LNHDA and CDR2 SQIVND (reference sequence). The V and J ends lost 4 bases and 0 bases respectively, with 7 bases between them. The CDR3 nucleotides are TGTGCCAGTAGTACCAGCTATAGCAATCAGCCCCAGCATTTT. This translates into CASSTSYSNQPQHF.

The sample holds a few counts of this clonotype. The chain joins TRBV20-1 to TRBJ2-4; perhaps TRBD2 as D (6 bases). The V end was cut by 4 bases, the J end by 0 bases, with 13 bases between. The CDR3 totals 15 residues. CDR1 and CDR2 (germline): DFQATT, SNEGSKA (reference sequence). The CDR3 DNA is TGCAGTGCTACAGGGACTCTCGTAGCCAAAAACATTCAGTACTTC. Amino acid sequence: CSATGTLVAKNIQYF.

The V gene is TRBV14, the J gene TRBJ2-7; no clear D. V dropped 4 bases and J dropped 0 bases, with 13 bases sitting between them. CDR1 and CDR2 from the germline V gene are SGHDN and FVKESK. The CDR3 has 15 residues. The chain's CDR3 is CASSPAWINSYEQYF. The CDR3 nucleotides are TGTGCCAGCAGCCCAGCATGGATAAACTCCTACGAGCAGTACTTC.

The rearrangement uses TRBV12-3 or TRBV12-4 and TRBJ2-5; D may correspond to TRBD1 or TRBD2 (5 bases each). The CDR3 sequence is 14 residues long. V was clipped by 4 bases and J by 2 bases, with 11 bases between them. DNA for the CDR3: TGTGCCAGCAGTTGGGGGAGACAGCAAGAGACCCAGTACTTC. This codes for CASSWGRQQETQYF.

The chain carries TRBV29-1 and TRBJ2-5; D remains ambiguous. Per the germline V gene, CDR1 is SQVTM and CDR2 is ANQGSEA. Trimming pared 3 bases from V and 5 bases from J, leaving 16 bases between. The CDR3 is made up of 14 amino acids. The DNA of the CDR3 is TGCAGCGTTGAGGTTGCTAGGTTGGACGAGACCCAGTACTTC. Translation: CSVEVARLDETQYF.

The J gene is TRBJ1-2, the V gene TRBV12-3 or TRBV12-4; D may be TRBD1 (6 bases). The CDR3 is 13 amino acids. Trimming shortened V by 6 bases and J by 7 bases, and 15 bases separated the two germline ends. Here the CDR3 DNA reads TGTGCCAGCAGCTCCCGGGGGCGGGGTGGCTACACCTTC. Translation gives CASSSRGRGGYTF.

The gene calls are TRBV18 and TRBJ2-3; D gene unclear. CDR1 is KGHSH, CDR2 LQKENI, per germline. The V end was cut by 3 bases, the J end by 5 bases, with 18 bases between. This CDR3 is built from 16 residues. Here the CDR3 reads CASSPVELELGDTQYF. CDR3 DNA sequence: TGTGCCAGCTCACCTGTGGAGTTGGAGCTTGGAGATACGCAGTATTTT.

This chain connects TRBV9 to TRBJ2-5; 8 bases fit TRBD2. This CDR3 region has 15 residues. V lost 4 bases to trimming and J lost 5 bases; unmatched junction nucleotides: 10. Germline lookup yields CDR1 SGDLS and CDR2 YYNGEE. The CDR3 DNA follows: TGTGCCAGCAGCTCTTCTAGCGGGCAAGGGGAGACCCAGTACTTC. This gives the protein CASSSSSGQGETQYF. The full variable domain, completed using reference TRBV9 and TRBJ2-5, is DSGVTQTPKHLITATGQRVTLRCSPRSGDLSVYWYQQSLDQGLQFLIQYYNGEERAKGNILERFSAQQFPDLHSELNLSSLELGDSALYFCASSSSSGQGETQYFGPGTRLLVL.

The chain is built from TRBV7-9 and TRBJ1-2, with D possibly being TRBD1 (5 bases). V lost 5 bases and J 6 bases, leaving 16 bases between the germline ends. CDR1 and CDR2 from the germline V gene are SEHNR and FQNEAQ (reference sequence). The CDR3 consists of 14 residues. The CDR3 bases are TGTGCCAGCAGCACCGGACTGGGACGGGATGGCTACACCTTC. Translated, it gives CASSTGLGRDGYTF.

This clonotype was detected a few times. V is TRBV5-1 and J is TRBJ2-4; TRBD2 agrees at 11 bases. The CDR3 spans 15 residues. V gave up 0 bases and J gave up 6 bases; unmatched junction bases: 2. Germline V gene lookup returns CDR1 SGHRS and CDR2 YFSETQ. The CDR3 here is CASSLVAGGPNIQYF. CDR3 bases: TGCGCCAGCAGCTTGGTAGCGGGAGGGCCAAACATTCAGTACTTC.

J is TRBJ1-1 and V is TRBV19, with D possibly TRBD1 on 5 matching bases. The germline gives CDR1 LNHDA, CDR2 SQIVND (reference sequence). The CDR3 has 16 amino acids. The V and J ends lost 8 bases and 1 base respectively, with 20 bases between them. The CDR3 DNA sequence: TGTGCCAGTCGTCGCCTCTGGGGCAGGGAGAACACTGAAGCTTTCTTT. Translating it yields CASRRLWGRENTEAFF. The full variable domain, in which reference TRBV19 and TRBJ1-1 provide the parts outside the CDR3, is DGGITQSPKYLFRKEGQNVTLSCEQNLNHDAMYWYRQDPGQGLRLIYYSQIVNDFQKGDIAEGYSVSREKKESFPLTVTSAQKNPTAFYLCASRRLWGRENTEAFFGQGTRLTVV.

This clonotype occurred once. One junction end does not reproduce the germline sequence, and a read error may be involved. The rearrangement uses TRBV20-1 and TRBJ2-7; the match to TRBD2 covers 13 bases. Germline V gene sequence: CDR1 DFQATT, CDR2 SNEGSKA (reference sequence). The CDR3 has 16 amino acids. In DNA, the CDR3 is TGCTGTGCTAGAGACGTAGGGACTAGCGGGACCTACGAGCAGTACTTC. Amino acids: CCARDVGTSGTYEQYF.

This clonotype appeared a few times. The gene calls are TRBV5-6 and TRBJ2-1, with 12 bases that match TRBD2. CDR3 length equals 18 residues. From germline, CDR1 is SGHDT and CDR2 YYEEEE. V lost 6 bases and J lost 2; bases outside the gene matches: 12. The CDR3 protein is CASNRLAGAFVPYNEQFF. Written as DNA, the CDR3 is TGTGCCAGCAACAGACTAGCGGGAGCATTCGTCCCCTACAATGAGCAGTTCTTC.

This chain uses TRBV15 with TRBJ2-7; D call uncertain. V was cut by 0 bases and J by 6 bases, with 12 bases left in between. Looked up from germline, CDR1 is LNHNV and CDR2 is YYDKDF (reference sequence). The CDR3 contains 14 residues. CDR3 amino acids: CATSRDKEEIEQYF. DNA of the CDR3: TGTGCCACCAGCAGAGATAAAGAGGAAATCGAGCAGTACTTC.

CDR3 region: CASSYSTLTTGDTQYF. CDR3 DNA sequence: TGTGCCAGCAGTTACTCGACCCTAACGACCGGGGATACGCAGTATTTT. V is TRBV6-5 and J is TRBJ2-3, with no clear D. V was clipped by 0 bases and J by 6 bases, with 16 bases between them. CDR1 and CDR2 (germline): MNHEY, SVGAGI. The CDR3 is made up of 16 amino acids.

This clonotype was seen only a few times. The chain couples TRBV12-3 or TRBV12-4 to TRBJ2-5; possible D gene TRBD2, 6 bases. This CDR3 has 12 residues. V lost 6 bases to trimming and J lost 4 bases, with 9 bases between them. The CDR3 nucleotides read TGTGCCAGCAGGGGGGGAGGAGAGACCCAGTACTTC. Amino acids: CASRGGGETQYF.

The chain employs TRBV6-2 or TRBV6-3 and TRBJ2-5; no clear D gene. Germline V gene data show CDR1 as MNHEY and CDR2 as SVGEGT. V lost 8 bases and J 4 bases, leaving 8 bases between the germline ends. The CDR3 is 11 residues long. CDR3: CASRRVETQYF. The CDR3 DNA is TGTGCCAGCCGACGGGTAGAGACCCAGTACTTC.

The chain joins TRBV9 to TRBJ2-1; TRBD2 agrees at 8 bases. Per germline, CDR1 SGDLS and CDR2 YYNGEE. The trim removed 4 bases at V and 0 bases at J, leaving 9 bases unmatched. CDR3 length equals 17 residues. Written as DNA, the CDR3 is TGTGCCAGCAGCACCAGGACTAGCCGGAGCTCCTACAATGAGCAGTTCTTC. Its protein product is CASSTRTSRSSYNEQFF.

The CDR3 DNA reads TGTGCCAGCAGGGGGGATGTGAGTGCCAATGAGCAGTTCTTC. Translation: CASRGDVSANEQFF. The V and J genes are TRBV12-3 or TRBV12-4 and TRBJ2-1; D assignment may be TRBD1 or TRBD2 (5 bases each). CDR3 length: 14 residues. V was shortened by 6 bases and J by 6 bases, with 15 bases between the two germline ends.

This clonotype appeared a few times. The rearrangement uses TRBV5-1 and TRBJ2-7; D remains ambiguous. The V gene lost 0 bases and the J gene lost 3 bases, with 7 bases spanning the gap. CDR1 and CDR2 (germline): SGHRS, YFSETQ. The CDR3 has 13 amino acids. CDR3 sequence: CASSLEQIYEQYF. CDR3 DNA: TGCGCCAGCAGCTTGGAACAGATCTACGAGCAGTACTTC. The whole variable domain, remainder taken from reference TRBV5-1 and TRBJ2-7, is KAGVTQTPRYLIKTRGQQVTLSCSPISGHRSVSWYQQTPGQGLQFLFEYFSETQRNKGNFPGRFSGRQFSNSRSEMNVSTLELGDSALYLCASSLEQIYEQYFGPGTRLTVT.

This clonotype was detected only a few times. J is TRBJ2-7 and V is TRBV2; D gene unclear. Per the germline V gene, CDR1 is SNHLY and CDR2 is FYNNEI. The V end was cut by 2 bases, the J end by 7 bases, with 12 bases between. CDR3 size: 13 residues. The CDR3 here is CASSEPLTLEQYF. CDR3 DNA: TGTGCCAGCAGTGAACCCTTGACACTAGAGCAGTACTTC. Looking up the rest from reference TRBV2 and TRBJ2-7 gives the full variable domain: EPEVTQTPSHQVTQMGQEVILRCVPISNHLYFYWYRQILGQKVEFLVSFYNNEISEKSEIFDDQFSVERPDGSNFTLKIRSTKLEDSAMYFCASSEPLTLEQYFGPGTRLTVT.